Listed below are T cell receptor beta chains from one sample, sequenced in a study of shared clonotypes between healthy human individuals. Assay: immunoSEQ multiplex PCR; the TCRdb copy retains only in-frame clones and omits some. The table includes roughly 680,000 clones, roughly 72% detected once. The sequencing sample was made of memory CD4+ T cells sorted from blood. These receptors were obtained from a woman aged 30 to 39 in good health. CDR3s include the opening cysteine and the closing phenylalanine or tryptophan. The order of the fields is CDR3 DNA, CDR3 protein, J gene, clone size, D gene, V gene. D genes are given only for firm matches. Clone size is shown for a subset of rows, as once, few, many or a class of expanded clone.

DNA: TGTGCCAGCAGCTTGGTAGTTCAACAGCCCCAGCATTTT; CDR3: CASSLVVQQPQHF; J: TRBJ1-5; size: -; D: -; V: TRBV5-6
DNA: TGCGCCAGCAGCCCCGCAATGACTAGCGGTTCCTACGAGCAGTACTTC; CDR3: CASSPAMTSGSYEQYF; J: TRBJ2-7; size: -; D: TRBD2; V: TRBV5-1
DNA: TGTGCCAGCAGCTTAATAGGGTATAGCAATCAGCCCCAGCATTTT; CDR3: CASSLIGYSNQPQHF; J: TRBJ1-5; size: few; D: -; V: TRBV11-2
DNA: TGTGCCAGCAGTCCCAGGGCCTCTGGGGCCAACGTCCTGACTTTC; CDR3: CASSPRASGANVLTF; J: TRBJ2-6; size: -; D: -; V: TRBV27
DNA: TGTGCCAGCAGGGGACAGGGGGGAGGTCAGCCCCAGCATTTT; CDR3: CASRGQGGGQPQHF; J: TRBJ1-5; size: few; D: TRBD1; V: TRBV27
DNA: TGCGCCAGCAGCTTGGCGCCGGGACTAGCGGGAGTCAATGAGCAGTTCTTC; CDR3: CASSLAPGLAGVNEQFF; J: TRBJ2-1; size: -; D: TRBD2; V: TRBV5-1
DNA: TGCGCCAGCAGCGGTTTGGGACTAGAGTGGTCTGAGCAGTTCTTC; CDR3: CASSGLGLEWSEQFF; J: TRBJ2-1; size: few; D: TRBD2; V: TRBV5-1
DNA: TGCGCCAGCAGCTTGAATTCAGAAGAAGCTTTCTTT; CDR3: CASSLNSEEAFF; J: TRBJ1-1; size: -; D: -; V: TRBV5-1
DNA: TGTGCCAGCAGCCCCCGGACAATATCAGGAAACACCATATATTTT; CDR3: CASSPRTISGNTIYF; J: TRBJ1-3; size: -; D: -; V: TRBV11-2
DNA: TGTGCCAGCAGCCAAGGGACTAGCGGGTATCGCGAGCAGTTCTTC; CDR3: CASSQGTSGYREQFF; J: TRBJ2-1; size: -; D: TRBD2; V: TRBV14
DNA: TGTGCCAGCAGCCAAGTGTCCCATGATACGCAGTATTTT; CDR3: CASSQVSHDTQYF; J: TRBJ2-3; size: -; D: -; V: TRBV14
DNA: TGTGCCAGCAGCTCCCGCGTAGCGGGAACAGATACGCAGTATTTT; CDR3: CASSSRVAGTDTQYF; J: TRBJ2-3; size: once; D: TRBD2; V: TRBV7-2
DNA: TGTGCCAGCAGCCAACAAGAGCCTGATTCTGAAAAACTGTTTTTT; CDR3: CASSQQEPDSEKLFF; J: TRBJ1-4; size: -; D: -; V: TRBV4-2
DNA: TGCGCCAGCAGCTTGTTGACCGGTCCTGTGCAGTTCTTC; CDR3: CASSLLTGPVQFF; J: TRBJ2-1; size: -; D: -; V: TRBV5-1
DNA: TGTGCCAGCAGTAAAGGGGGCAATCAGCCCCAGCATTTT; CDR3: CASSKGGNQPQHF; J: TRBJ1-5; size: many; D: -; V: TRBV2
DNA: TGTGCCAGCAGTCGGGACAGGGGTCCCGATACGCAGTATTTT; CDR3: CASSRDRGPDTQYF; J: TRBJ2-3; size: -; D: TRBD1; V: TRBV11-2
DNA: TGCGCCAGCAGCCCTACCCCCGCTAGCGAACAAAACACCGGGGAGCTGTTTTTT; CDR3: CASSPTPASEQNTGELFF; J: TRBJ2-2; size: few; D: -; V: TRBV4-1
DNA: TGTGCCAGCAGCGTAGTCCCTGCTGGGGCCAACGTCCTGACTTTC; CDR3: CASSVVPAGANVLTF; J: TRBJ2-6; size: -; D: -; V: TRBV9
DNA: TGTGCCTGGGCCGACCCTCATTGGCCTGAAGCTTTCTTT; CDR3: CAWADPHWPEAFF; J: TRBJ1-1; size: few; D: -; V: TRBV30
DNA: TGTGCCAGCAGGCCGACAGGGTATCCCACAGATACGCAGTATTTT; CDR3: CASRPTGYPTDTQYF; J: TRBJ2-3; size: -; D: TRBD1; V: TRBV6-5
DNA: TGCGCCAGCAGCCAGCTGGGACAGGTGAACACTGAAGCTTTCTTT; CDR3: CASSQLGQVNTEAFF; J: TRBJ1-1; size: few; D: TRBD1; V: TRBV5-1
DNA: TGTGCCAGCAGCTTTTACCTCGCGGATTCCTACGAGCAGTACTTC; CDR3: CASSFYLADSYEQYF; J: TRBJ2-7; size: many; D: -; V: TRBV7-2
DNA: TGTGCAAGTGGTAGTCGGGACAGGGGTGATACGCAGTATTTT; CDR3: CASGSRDRGDTQYF; J: TRBJ2-3; size: many; D: TRBD1; V: TRBV19
DNA: TGTGCCAGCAGCTTCGGACGGATCAATCAGCCCCAGCATTTT; CDR3: CASSFGRINQPQHF; J: TRBJ1-5; size: -; D: -; V: TRBV5-5
DNA: TGTGCCAGCAGCTTAGGCCTAACTAATGAAAAACTGTTTTTT; CDR3: CASSLGLTNEKLFF; J: TRBJ1-4; size: many; D: -; V: TRBV7-9
DNA: TGTGCCAGCAGCCCTCGCCAGCGGGAGTCGGGAGATACGCAGTATTTT; CDR3: CASSPRQRESGDTQYF; J: TRBJ2-3; size: -; D: TRBD2; V: TRBV14
DNA: TGTGCCAGCAGCCGGCCCCAAGAGACCCAGTACTTC; CDR3: CASSRPQETQYF; J: TRBJ2-5; size: few; D: -; V: TRBV5-6
DNA: TGTGCCAGCAGTACCGGGCAGGGAGCCTACGAGCAGTACTTC; CDR3: CASSTGQGAYEQYF; J: TRBJ2-7; size: -; D: -; V: TRBV28
DNA: TGTGCCAGCAGTCATCTAGCGGGGAGCTCCTACGAGCAGTACTTC; CDR3: CASSHLAGSSYEQYF; J: TRBJ2-7; size: -; D: TRBD2; V: TRBV2
DNA: TGTGCCAGCTCAGGCGGGTCCACAGATACGCAGTATTTT; CDR3: CASSGGSTDTQYF; J: TRBJ2-3; size: -; D: -; V: TRBV18
DNA: TGTGCCAGCAGTCTCCGGGGGACTAGCGGTTACGAGCAGTACTTC; CDR3: CASSLRGTSGYEQYF; J: TRBJ2-7; size: -; D: TRBD2; V: TRBV7-9
DNA: TGCGCCAGCAGCCCGGACAGGGAAATCTATGGCTACACCTTC; CDR3: CASSPDREIYGYTF; J: TRBJ1-2; size: -; D: TRBD1; V: TRBV5-1
DNA: TGCGCCAGCAGCCAAGGGTTGATCACGGTCGGGCTCGAATCACCCCTCCACTTT; CDR3: CASSQGLITVGLESPLHF; J: TRBJ1-6; size: -; D: -; V: TRBV4-1
DNA: TGTGCCAGCAGCCTACAGGGGTTAGCTGAAAAACTGTTTTTT; CDR3: CASSLQGLAEKLFF; J: TRBJ1-4; size: once; D: TRBD1; V: TRBV4-2
DNA: TGTGCCAGCAGTGGCGGGCAAAATCAGCCCCAGCATTTT; CDR3: CASSGGQNQPQHF; J: TRBJ1-5; size: -; D: -; V: TRBV6-1
DNA: TGTGCCAGCTCACCACCACGGGAGGGTCGAAATGAGCAGTTCTTC; CDR3: CASSPPREGRNEQFF; J: TRBJ2-1; size: -; D: TRBD2; V: TRBV18
DNA: TGTGCCAGCAGTAGACGCGGAGACGGCGTCTACGAGCAGTACTTC; CDR3: CASSRRGDGVYEQYF; J: TRBJ2-7; size: few; D: -; V: TRBV6-5
DNA: TGTGCCAGCAGTGCCTCTGAGCAGGTTTATGGCTACACCTTC; CDR3: CASSASEQVYGYTF; J: TRBJ1-2; size: -; D: -; V: TRBV2